Below, 10 T cell receptor beta chains from the same sample are listed, as sequenced in a study of T cells in localized non-small cell lung cancer. The repertoire was sequenced with immunoSEQ multiplex PCR; TCRdb's copy has only in-frame clones and lacks some. The sample shows about 15,000 clones, approximately 85% of them seen only once. The source material was peripheral blood, sampled before any cancer treatment. All receptors come from a female donor at least 60 years old with stage I squamous cell lung carcinoma.

The V gene is TRBV19, the J gene TRBJ2-7, with 15 bases aligning to TRBD2. Looked up from germline, CDR1 is LNHDA and CDR2 is SQIVND (reference sequence). The CDR3 runs 15 residues. The ends lost 8 bases at V and 5 bases at J; junction bases unmatched: 7. The CDR3 DNA reads TGTGCCAGTGCTGGGACTAGCGGGAGGCGGAACGAGCAGTACTTC. This translates into CASAGTSGRRNEQYF.

V is TRBV6-5 and J is TRBJ2-2; perhaps D is TRBD1 or TRBD2 (5 bases each). Between the trimmed V and J ends, which lost 8 bases and 2 bases, there was a span of 12 bases. The CDR3 contains 14 residues. In germline, CDR1 is MNHEY, CDR2 SVGAGI. For the CDR3, the DNA is TGTGCCAGCGGCCGGGACCGTAACACCGGGGAGCTGTTTTTT. It translates to CASGRDRNTGELFF.

DNA for the CDR3: TGTGCCAGCAGCTTAGTAACCGGGTTTGGATACGAGCAGTACTTC. This encodes CASSLVTGFGYEQYF. This chain links TRBV11-2 with TRBJ2-7; D unclear. The CDR3 has 15 residues. Germline CDR1 SGHAT, CDR2 FQNNGV. Trimming pared 1 base from V and 4 bases from J, leaving 14 bases between.

This sequence joins TRBV5-5 and TRBJ1-5, with 10 nucleotides matching TRBD1. V trimming: 2 bases; J trimming: 2 bases; junction bases outside the gene matches: 7. Germline lookup yields CDR1 SGHKS and CDR2 YYEKEE (reference sequence). The CDR3 consists of 17 residues. The CDR3 spells CASSFGTGALGNQPQHF. CDR3 nucleotides: TGTGCCAGCAGCTTTGGGACAGGGGCGCTAGGCAATCAGCCCCAGCATTTT.

This clone has just a few counts. This chain connects TRBV7-9 to TRBJ2-3; no clear D. The CDR3 spans 15 residues. Deletions cut 0 bases from V and 0 bases from J, with 7 bases between. Germline V CDR1 and CDR2: SEHNR, FQNEAQ (reference sequence). The CDR3 DNA is TGTGCCAGCAGCTTAGCGGCCGGTAGCACAGATACGCAGTATTTT. Translating gives CASSLAAGSTDTQYF.

In this sample, this clone turned up once. CDR3: CAAEGQYNEQFF. CDR3 bases: TGTGCCGCGGAGGGGCAGTACAATGAGCAGTTCTTC. V gene TRBV7-9 combines with J gene TRBJ2-1, with D possibly being TRBD2 (6 bases). Trimming left V 11 bases short and J 4 bases short, with 12 bases between. The CDR3 is 12 amino acids. Germline V gene data show CDR1 as SEHNR and CDR2 as FQNEAQ (reference sequence).

The rearrangement joins TRBV2 to TRBJ2-7; the D call may be TRBD1 or TRBD2 (5 bases each). The germline CDR1 and CDR2 sequences are SNHLY and FYNNEI. With 7 bases removed from V and 3 bases from J, the gap between germline ends came to 19 bases. There are 15 residues in the CDR3. This CDR3 reads CASIPPGRGVYEQYF. DNA for the CDR3: TGTGCCAGCATTCCCCCGGGGAGAGGGGTCTACGAGCAGTACTTC.

V is TRBV10-3 and J is TRBJ1-2, with a tentative D call TRBD1 (6 bases). This CDR3 is built from 17 residues. Germline V gives CDR1 ENHRY, CDR2 SYGVKD. V was pared by 1 base and J by 4 bases, with 19 bases between. CDR3 sequence reads: CAISELPRTDPSYGYTF. CDR3 sequence (DNA): TGTGCCATCAGTGAGTTACCACGGACAGACCCTAGCTATGGCTACACCTTC.

V and J are TRBV6-4 and TRBJ2-3; no clear D. Trimming shortened V by 4 bases and J by 0 bases, and 11 bases separated the two germline ends. This CDR3 has 15 amino acids. Looked up from germline, CDR1 is MRHNA and CDR2 is SNTAGT. CDR3 DNA sequence: TGTGCCAGCAGTGCACAGCCCGCTAGCACAGATACGCAGTATTTT. The encoded protein is CASSAQPASTDTQYF.

The chain uses TRBV7-9 and TRBJ2-7; 9 nucleotides line up with TRBD1. Losses at the gene ends were 0 bases for V and 6 bases for J; bases not matched to a gene: 0. The CDR3 totals 13 residues. The germline V gene has CDR1 SEHNR and CDR2 FQNEAQ (reference sequence). CDR3 residues: CASSLAQGAEQYF. CDR3 in DNA: TGTGCCAGCAGCTTAGCACAGGGGGCCGAGCAGTACTTC.